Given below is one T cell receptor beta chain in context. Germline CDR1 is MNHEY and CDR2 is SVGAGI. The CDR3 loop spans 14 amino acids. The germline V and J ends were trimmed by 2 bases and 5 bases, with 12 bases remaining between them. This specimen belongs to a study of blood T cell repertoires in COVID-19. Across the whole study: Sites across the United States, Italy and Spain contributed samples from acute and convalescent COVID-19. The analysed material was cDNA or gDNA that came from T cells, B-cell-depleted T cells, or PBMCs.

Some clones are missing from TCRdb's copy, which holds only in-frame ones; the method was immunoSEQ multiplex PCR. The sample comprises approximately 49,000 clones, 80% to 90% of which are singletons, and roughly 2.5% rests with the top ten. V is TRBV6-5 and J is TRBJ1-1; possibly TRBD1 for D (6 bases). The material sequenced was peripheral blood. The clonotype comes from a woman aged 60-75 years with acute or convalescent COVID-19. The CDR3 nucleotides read TGTGCCAGCAGTTACGCCACAGGGACAACTGAAGCTTTCTTT. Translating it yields CASSYATGTTEAFF.